The 26 T cell receptor beta chains reported below all come from one sample, sequenced in a study of cytomegalovirus exposure and HLA in healthy donors. The PCR ran on 60 Vbeta and 13 Jbeta primers. Sequencing used immunoSEQ multiplex PCR; TCRdb keeps in-frame clones, though not all of them. The table records 70,000 to 90,000 clones, over 60% of them present only once. The specimen was PBMCs. The receptors come from a man in his sixties in good health and CMV-seronegative.

The sample holds a few counts of this clone. The chain carries TRBV7-6 and TRBJ1-3; tentative D call: TRBD1 (6 bases). V lost 6 bases to trimming and J lost 3 bases, with 21 bases between them. CDR1 and CDR2 from the germline V gene are SGHVS and FNYEAQ. The CDR3 consists of 17 residues. This CDR3 reads CASSASAAGVGGNTIYF. DNA for the CDR3: TGTGCCAGCAGTGCCTCGGCCGCAGGGGTTGGTGGAAACACCATATATTTT.

Only one count was recorded for this clone. The chain employs TRBV12-5 and TRBJ2-7, with D possibly being TRBD2 (5 bases). CDR1 and CDR2 from the germline V gene are LGHNT and FRNRAP. The CDR3 totals 15 residues. V was shortened by 2 bases and J by 2 bases, with 13 bases between the two germline ends. As DNA, the CDR3 is TGTGCTAGTGGTTTGTACCCCGGGGAAACCTACGAGCAGTACTTC. Residues: CASGLYPGETYEQYF.

This clone was picked up many times. This rearrangement joins TRBV19 to TRBJ1-5; D gene ambiguous. CDR1 and CDR2 (germline): LNHDA, SQIVND (reference sequence). V lost 3 bases, J lost 0 bases, and 9 bases lay in between. The CDR3 totals 15 residues. The CDR3 here is CASSIQQISNQPQHF. In nucleotides, the CDR3 is TGTGCCAGTAGTATTCAACAGATTAGCAATCAGCCCCAGCATTTT.

The rearrangement links TRBV5-1 to TRBJ1-2, with no clear D. Germline CDR1 reads SGHRS; CDR2 reads YFSETQ. CDR3 size: 16 residues. The V gene lost 4 bases and the J gene lost 1 base, with 17 bases spanning the gap. The CDR3: CASSGEAGRYNYGYTF. As DNA, the CDR3 is TGCGCCAGCAGCGGCGAGGCGGGGAGGTATAACTATGGCTACACCTTC.

The chain carries TRBV27 and TRBJ2-7; 7 bases align to TRBD2. In germline, CDR1 is MNHEY, CDR2 SMNVEV (reference sequence). CDR3 length: 13 residues. V lost 6 bases to trimming and J lost 6 bases; unmatched junction nucleotides: 8. The CDR3: CASSPGRAGEQYF. In DNA, the CDR3 is TGTGCCAGCAGCCCAGGGAGGGCGGGCGAGCAGTACTTC.

This chain links TRBV6-1 with TRBJ1-2; possibly TRBD1 for D (5 bases). The V gene lost 1 base and the J gene lost 4 bases, with 10 bases spanning the gap. CDR1 and CDR2 from the germline V gene are MNHNS and SASEGT. This CDR3 region has 14 residues. For the CDR3, the DNA is TGTGCCAGCAGTGAAGTGGGCAGGGCCTATGGCTACACCTTC. Translating gives CASSEVGRAYGYTF.

J is TRBJ2-2 and V is TRBV9, with 10 bases lining up with TRBD2. V was clipped by 0 bases and J by 4 bases; unmatched bases: 9. CDR3 length: 18 residues. Looked up from germline, CDR1 is SGDLS and CDR2 is YYNGEE. CDR3 protein: CASSVEASGGAITGELFF. CDR3 nucleotide sequence: TGTGCCAGCAGCGTAGAGGCGAGCGGGGGGGCTATCACCGGGGAGCTGTTTTTT.

V and J are TRBV7-6 and TRBJ2-1, with 9 positions matching TRBD1. This CDR3 has 15 residues. Germline trimming cut 1 base from V and 8 bases from J; bases unmatched to any gene: 6. The germline V gene has CDR1 SGHVS and CDR2 FNYEAQ. CDR3 in amino acids: CASSLGYRGRDEQFF. The CDR3 DNA is TGTGCCAGCAGCTTAGGTTACAGGGGGCGCGATGAGCAGTTCTTC. The full variable domain, its missing parts supplied by reference TRBV7-6 and TRBJ2-1, is GAGVSQSPRYKVTKRGQDVALRCDPISGHVSLYWYRQALGQGPEFLTYFNYEAQQDKSGLPNDRFSAERPEGSISTLTIQRTEQRDSAMYRCASSLGYRGRDEQFFGPGTRLTVL.

The chain employs TRBV6-6 and TRBJ2-5, with D unresolved. The germline V gene has CDR1 MNHNY and CDR2 SVGAGI (reference sequence). The V end was cut by 5 bases, the J end by 5 bases, with 15 bases between. CDR3 length: 14 amino acids. CDR3 protein: CASSPPLYSETQYF. CDR3 coding DNA: TGTGCCAGCAGTCCGCCACTCTATTCGGAGACCCAGTACTTC.

This clone counts as medium-sized. The chain links TRBV4-1 to TRBJ2-7; TRBD2 might be the D (7 bases). V lost 0 bases, J lost 2 bases, and 14 bases lay in between. CDR3 size: 16 residues. The germline V gene has CDR1 MGHRA and CDR2 YSYEKL. CDR3 loop: CASSQDRGDKAYEQYF. The CDR3 DNA follows: TGCGCCAGCAGCCAAGATCGGGGGGACAAAGCCTACGAGCAGTACTTC.

This clone showed up just once. The V call is TRBV18, the J call TRBJ2-7; 9 bases match TRBD2. From germline, CDR1 is KGHSH and CDR2 LQKENI. V was pared by 3 bases and J by 4 bases, with 16 bases of the junction left unmatched. The CDR3 covers 18 residues. The CDR3 loop reads CASSPVQGGGGASYEQYF. CDR3 sequence (DNA): TGTGCCAGCTCACCCGTCCAAGGGGGCGGGGGGGCCTCTTACGAGCAGTACTTC.

This clone was recorded once. This rearrangement joins TRBV9 to TRBJ2-1; D is possibly TRBD2 (6 bases). CDR3 size: 14 residues. CDR1 and CDR2 (germline): SGDLS, YYNGEE. Trimming removed 3 bases from V and 8 bases from J, with 15 bases in between. CDR3 region: CASSARVASDEQFF. Here the CDR3 DNA reads TGTGCCAGCAGCGCCCGGGTAGCTAGCGATGAGCAGTTCTTC.

CDR3 in amino acids: CASSVAGLPDADTQYF. Here the CDR3 DNA reads TGTGCCAGCAGCGTAGCTGGACTCCCCGACGCAGATACGCAGTATTTT. This chain links TRBV9 with TRBJ2-3, with a possible D match to TRBD2 (5 bases). Trimming took off 0 bases at V and 4 bases at J, with 15 bases between the two ends. CDR1 is SGDLS and CDR2 is YYNGEE in the germline V gene. This CDR3 spans 16 amino acids. The full variable domain, completed using reference TRBV9 and TRBJ2-3, is DSGVTQTPKHLITATGQRVTLRCSPRSGDLSVYWYQQSLDQGLQFLIQYYNGEERAKGNILERFSAQQFPDLHSELNLSSLELGDSALYFCASSVAGLPDADTQYFGPGTRLTVL.

The genes are TRBV6-7 and TRBJ2-5, with TRBD1 matching over 11 bases. TRBV6-7 is given ORF status, its function remaining uncertain. This CDR3 has 16 amino acids. Trimming took 5 bases from V and 0 from J; bases not matched to a gene: 5. The chain's CDR3 is CASSGGDRGNQETQYF. The DNA of the CDR3 is TGTGCCAGCAGTGGGGGGGACAGGGGGAACCAAGAGACCCAGTACTTC.

The chain joins TRBV30 to TRBJ1-6; D may be TRBD1 (6 bases). In germline, CDR1 is GTSNPN, CDR2 SVGIG (reference sequence). With 2 bases removed from V and 7 bases from J, the gap between germline ends came to 15 bases. This CDR3 region has 15 residues. The CDR3: CAWSRDTAANSPLHF. The CDR3 DNA is TGTGCCTGGAGTCGGGACACGGCCGCGAATTCACCCCTCCACTTT.

This sequence joins TRBV14 and TRBJ1-4; D remains ambiguous. The CDR3 sequence is 16 residues long. CDR1 is SGHDN and CDR2 is FVKESK in the germline V gene. V lost 2 bases, J lost 0 bases, and 10 bases lay in between. The CDR3 DNA reads TGTGCCAGCAGCCAATTAGGAGAGGCAACTAATGAAAAACTGTTTTTT. Its translation: CASSQLGEATNEKLFF.

This clone was observed a single time. The chain combines TRBV25-1 with TRBJ1-2; the D gene is possibly TRBD1 (5 bases). V lost 3 bases to trimming and J lost 4 bases, with 12 bases between them. CDR1 and CDR2 from the germline V gene are MGHDK and SYGVNS. This CDR3 has 14 residues. CDR3: CASSEYPGGYGYTF. CDR3 sequence (DNA): TGTGCCAGCAGTGAGTACCCCGGGGGCTATGGCTACACCTTC.

This rearrangement joins TRBV5-1 to TRBJ1-4; 8 bases fit TRBD1. CDR1 and CDR2 from the germline V gene are SGHRS and YFSETQ. The CDR3 has 19 amino acids. Unmatched junction bases numbered 15, after V lost 3 bases and J lost 2 bases. CDR3 loop: CASSSPRATGEITNEKLFF. The CDR3 DNA sequence: TGCGCCAGCAGCTCCCCCCGAGCGACAGGGGAAATCACTAATGAAAAACTGTTTTTT.

The CDR3 loop is CASSPWQGVGTQYF. CDR3 coding DNA: TGTGCCAGCAGCCCCTGGCAGGGGGTAGGGACCCAGTACTTC. This chain joins TRBV9 and TRBJ2-5, with TRBD1 matching 7 bases. CDR3 size: 14 residues. V lost 4 bases, J lost 7 bases, and 10 bases stayed unmatched. Germline loops: CDR1 SGDLS, CDR2 YYNGEE.

In its sample, this clone was seen a few times. V gene TRBV5-6 combines with J gene TRBJ2-7, with TRBD1 matching 7 bases. Germline CDR1 reads SGHDT; CDR2 reads YYEEEE. The CDR3 sequence is 12 residues long. J was trimmed by 7 bases and V by 4 bases; bases with no gene match: 5. In DNA, the CDR3 is TGTGCCAGCAGCCAGACAGGGCTTGAGCAGTACTTC. It translates to CASSQTGLEQYF.

CDR3 amino acids: CASSLVSSYEQYF. CDR3 bases: TGTGCCAGCAGCCTTGTTAGCTCCTACGAGCAGTACTTC. The chain links TRBV7-9 to TRBJ2-7; D gene uncertain. This CDR3 has 13 amino acids. Trimming left V 5 bases short and J 0 bases short, with 8 bases between. The germline gives CDR1 SEHNR, CDR2 FQNEAQ (reference sequence).

The chain combines TRBV29-1 with TRBJ2-7; D is perhaps TRBD1 (6 bases). The CDR3 spans 13 residues. V lost 5 bases and J lost 2, with 13 bases in between. The germline V gene encodes CDR1 SQVTM and CDR2 ANQGSEA. The CDR3 DNA reads as TGCAGCGTTAGGGGGACCGTTACCTACGAGCAGTACTTC. It encodes CSVRGTVTYEQYF.

The chain has TRBV5-1 and TRBJ2-3, with TRBD1 matching 7 bases. Unmatched junction bases numbered 4, after V lost 2 bases and J lost 1 base. From germline, CDR1 is SGHRS and CDR2 YFSETQ. CDR3 length: 15 residues. The CDR3 DNA is TGCGCCAGCAGCTTAGGGGGCCCGCGCACAGATACGCAGTATTTT. Translating it yields CASSLGGPRTDTQYF.

There are a few counts of this clone. CDR3 bases: TGTGCCTGGAGTAGGGAGGGGGACAATCAGCCCCAGCATTTT. This encodes CAWSREGDNQPQHF. The chain recombines TRBV30 with TRBJ1-5; D might be TRBD1 (6 bases). CDR1 GTSNPN and CDR2 SVGIG come from the germline V gene (reference sequence). The CDR3 runs 14 residues. V was trimmed by 2 bases and J by 3 bases, leaving 11 bases between them.

The chain is built from TRBV11-1 and TRBJ2-7, with 14 positions matching TRBD2. The germline CDR1 and CDR2 sequences are SGHAT and FQDESV (reference sequence). The CDR3 has 15 residues. V trimming: 5 bases; J trimming: 2 bases; junction bases outside the gene matches: 2. The CDR3 loop is CASSRGLAGAYEQYF. CDR3 in DNA: TGTGCCAGCAGCAGGGGACTAGCGGGGGCCTACGAGCAGTACTTC.

This clone was picked up a small number of times. The J gene is TRBJ2-7, the V gene TRBV6-1, with D maybe TRBD2 (5 bases). Germline CDR1 MNHNS, CDR2 SASEGT. The CDR3 length is 13 residues. V gave up 3 bases and J gave up 5 bases, with 11 bases separating them. The CDR3 here is CASSDQPGNEQYF. In DNA, the CDR3 is TGTGCCAGCAGTGACCAACCGGGAAACGAGCAGTACTTC.